Listed below are T cell receptor beta chains from one sample, sequenced in a study of blood T cell repertoires in COVID-19. Profiling relied on immunoSEQ multiplex PCR, and the TCRdb table lists in-frame clones only, not all of them. The sample gives under 250,000 clones, about nine tenths of which show up once; roughly 11% is in the top ten. Source material: peripheral blood. Receptors were obtained from a man in his forties or fifties with COVID-19, enrolled during active disease. Both conserved end residues are part of each CDR3. A D gene is named only where the DNA matches it firmly. Clone size, where shown, is once, few, many, or a class for clones that have expanded.

V gene,CDR3 length,J gene,D gene,clone size,CDR3 DNA,CDR3 protein
TRBV19,16,TRBJ1-1,TRBD1,once,TGTGCCAGTAGTATCACTTTGACAGGGGCCGGGGCTGAAGCTTTCTTT,CASSITLTGAGAEAFF
TRBV19,13,TRBJ2-1,-,-,TGTGCCAGTAGTCCCGGTTGGTACAATGAGCAGTTCTTC,CASSPGWYNEQFF
TRBV19,18,TRBJ1-3,-,-,TGTGCCAGTAGTATATCGTTCGGGGGTCGAAACTCTGGAAACACCATATATTTT,CASSISFGGRNSGNTIYF
TRBV30,14,TRBJ2-1,TRBD2,-,TGTGCCTGGAGTAGGACTAGCTCCTACAATGAGCAGTTCTTC,CAWSRTSSYNEQFF
TRBV2,12,TRBJ2-5,-,-,TGTGCCAGCACGGTGATCCAAGAGACCCAGTACTTC,CASTVIQETQYF
TRBV7-9,15,TRBJ1-2,-,once,TGTGCCAGCAGCCAGACAGGCCCGCTTGGGTATGGCTACACCTTC,CASSQTGPLGYGYTF
TRBV19,15,TRBJ1-1,TRBD1,-,TGTGCCAGCTTTCCCCTGACAGGGGGGTACACTGAAGCTTTCTTT,CASFPLTGGYTEAFF
TRBV7-9,14,TRBJ1-1,-,few,TGTGCCAGCAGCCCGAGTGGGGGGGGCACTGAAGCTTTCTTT,CASSPSGGGTEAFF
TRBV7-3,18,TRBJ2-1,TRBD2,-,TGTGCCAGCAGCTTATCTAGCGGGATCCCCATCTCCTACAATGAGCAGTTCTTC,CASSLSSGIPISYNEQFF
TRBV9,16,TRBJ2-1,TRBD2,once,TGTGCCAGCACCCAAGCGTCGCGGGGGGGACCTGGTGAGCAGTTCTTC,CASTQASRGGPGEQFF
TRBV19,15,TRBJ1-4,TRBD1,-,TGTGCCAGTAGTCCGGGGACAGGGCGTAATGAAAAACTGTTTTTT,CASSPGTGRNEKLFF
TRBV14,14,TRBJ2-5,-,-,TGTGCCAGCAGCCCCCGCGCAGCGCAGGGGACCCAGTACTTC,CASSPRAAQGTQYF
TRBV9,15,TRBJ1-3,-,-,TGTGCCAGCAGCGTAACCCCGAACACTGGAAACACCATATATTTT,CASSVTPNTGNTIYF
TRBV12-3/TRBV12-4,10,TRBJ1-1,-,-,TGTGCCAGCAGCCGGGTAGGCGCTTTCTTT,CASSRVGAFF
TRBV5-1,16,TRBJ2-3,TRBD2,-,TGCGCCAGCAGCTTGGTTGGGACTAGCGGGACCGATACGCAGTATTTT,CASSLVGTSGTDTQYF
TRBV6-5,13,TRBJ1-5,TRBD1,-,TGTGCCAGCGGGGGACAGCTAGATCAGCCCCAGCATTTT,CASGGQLDQPQHF
TRBV2,15,TRBJ1-4,-,-,TGTGCCAGCAGTGAAGCAAGGACCAGGGTGGAAAAACTGTTTTTT,CASSEARTRVEKLFF
TRBV6-2/TRBV6-3,11,TRBJ2-7,-,-,TGTGCCAGCAGTATGCGGTACGAGCAGTACTTC,CASSMRYEQYF
TRBV6-5,12,TRBJ2-7,TRBD2,-,TGTGCCAGCTGGGATCTAGCGGGATTACCCGAATTC,CASWDLAGLPEF
TRBV28,13,TRBJ1-6,-,-,TGTGCCAGCAACCAGGTTCTAAAATCACCCCTCCACTTT,CASNQVLKSPLHF
TRBV7-8,13,TRBJ1-6,-,once,TGTGCCAGCAGCCCCCGGGAAAATTCACCCCTCCACTTT,CASSPRENSPLHF
TRBV27,17,TRBJ1-2,-,once,TGTGCCAGCAGTTTCGAACCCCCTGTAACCGGGAACTATGGCTACACCTTC,CASSFEPPVTGNYGYTF
TRBV6-5,14,TRBJ1-3,-,-,TGTGCCAGCAGCCGGTGGGGGCTTGGAAACACCATATATTTT,CASSRWGLGNTIYF
TRBV4-3,16,TRBJ2-2,-,-,TGCGCCAGCAGCCAAGACCGGGGATTTACCACCGGGGAGCTGTTTTTT,CASSQDRGFTTGELFF
TRBV12-3/TRBV12-4,12,TRBJ1-5,-,-,TGTGCCAGCAGTCTCGACACCCAGCCCCAGCATTTT,CASSLDTQPQHF
TRBV3-1/TRBV3-2,15,TRBJ2-5,TRBD1,-,TGTGCCAGCAGCTACAGGACAGGGAATCAAGAGACCCAGTACTTC,CASSYRTGNQETQYF
TRBV4-3,14,TRBJ1-2,-,-,TGCGCCAGCAGCATGACGGAGATTTCCTATGGCTACACCTTC,CASSMTEISYGYTF
TRBV4-1,18,TRBJ2-1,TRBD2,-,TGCGCCAGCAGCCAAGGCCCCTTTGGGCGGGAGGCTAACAATGAGCAGTTCTTC,CASSQGPFGREANNEQFF
TRBV2,15,TRBJ1-3,-,few,TGTGCCAGCAGGCCCAGGGGCACCTCTGGAAACACCATATATTTT,CASRPRGTSGNTIYF
TRBV6-6,15,TRBJ2-5,-,-,TGTGCCAGCAGTTACTCGAGTAGTGGTGCCGAGACCCAGTACTTC,CASSYSSSGAETQYF
TRBV7-3,17,TRBJ2-1,TRBD2,-,TGTGCCAGCAGCGCCTTCCGGGGACTAGCGGGAGACAATGAGCAGTTCTTC,CASSAFRGLAGDNEQFF
TRBV7-9,18,TRBJ2-3,TRBD2,-,TGTGCCAGCAGCTTAGCACTAGCGGGGGGGCCTTTCACAGATACGCAGTATTTT,CASSLALAGGPFTDTQYF
TRBV4-1,17,TRBJ2-4,TRBD2,-,TGCGCCAGCAGCCAAGGACTAGCGGGAGTGAGCAAAAACATTCAGTACTTC,CASSQGLAGVSKNIQYF
TRBV7-9,15,TRBJ1-2,-,few,TGTGCCAGCAGCCCGACAGGAGATTCTAACTATGGCTACACCTTC,CASSPTGDSNYGYTF
TRBV7-2,16,TRBJ2-2,TRBD2,-,TGTGCCAGCAGCATCAGACTAGCGGGAGAATACGGGGAGCTGTTTTTT,CASSIRLAGEYGELFF
TRBV12-3/TRBV12-4,13,TRBJ2-4,TRBD1,-,TGTGCCAGCAGTCCACAGGGGGACGGCATTCAGTACTTC,CASSPQGDGIQYF